Below are 6 T cell receptor beta chains sequenced from a single sample in a study of cytotoxic CD8 clonotypes in ibrutinib-treated CLL. This table comes from immunoSEQ multiplex PCR, and its TCRdb copy is limited to in-frame clones, with some not included. The sample carries around 92,000 clones, roughly three quarters recorded once. The sample was PBMCs, taken after 24 months of ibrutinib treatment. The receptors come from a human donor with chronic lymphocytic leukemia.

V is TRBV28 and J is TRBJ2-7; D gene unclear. The CDR3 sequence is 11 residues long. Trimming left V 5 bases short and J 3 bases short, with 5 bases between. Germline lookup yields CDR1 MDHEN and CDR2 SYDVKM. The CDR3 bases are TGTGCCAGCAGTATCAACTACGAGCAGTACTTC. Translation gives CASSINYEQYF.

The chain employs TRBV7-2 and TRBJ1-2; 7 nucleotides agree with TRBD1. The CDR3 length is 13 residues. Trimming at V came to 5 bases and at J to 2 bases, leaving 2 bases not matched to a gene. Germline-derived CDR1 and CDR2 are SGHTA and FQGNSA. The CDR3 nucleotides read TGTGCCAGCAGCCTGGGACAGAACTATGGCTACACCTTC. Its protein is CASSLGQNYGYTF.

In its sample, this clone was seen a few times. This rearrangement joins TRBV6-1 to TRBJ1-2; D gene uncertain. The CDR3 consists of 10 residues. Between the trimmed V and J ends, which lost 2 bases and 14 bases, there was a span of 9 bases. Germline loops: CDR1 MNHNS, CDR2 SASEGT. In DNA form, the CDR3 reads TGTGCCAGCAGTGAATGGGCTCATACCTTC. Translation: CASSEWAHTF.

This clone occurred a few times. This chain joins TRBV5-8 and TRBJ1-1; D is possibly TRBD1 (6 bases). Per germline, CDR1 SGHTS and CDR2 YDEGEE. This CDR3 spans 14 amino acids. Trimming took 0 bases from V and 5 from J, leaving 11 bases between them. The CDR3 bases are TGTGCCAGCAGCTTGGAAGGGGGTAAAACTGAAGCTTTCTTT. The encoded protein is CASSLEGGKTEAFF.

As DNA, the CDR3 is TGTGCCAGCAGCTTGAGCGCCTTAGGGGGCTACGAGCAGTACTTC. Translation gives CASSLSALGGYEQYF. The chain couples TRBV5-4 to TRBJ2-7; D may be TRBD1 (6 bases). There are 15 residues in the CDR3. In germline, CDR1 is SGHNT, CDR2 YYREEE (reference sequence). Trimming took off 1 base at V and 3 bases at J, with 14 bases between the two ends.

This clone has just one count. The chain has TRBV7-2 and TRBJ1-3; 8 bases fit TRBD1. In germline, CDR1 is SGHTA, CDR2 FQGNSA. CDR3 size: 14 residues. The J segment lost 3 bases and the V segment lost 5 bases, leaving 3 bases of the junction unmatched. The CDR3 spells CASSPDRGGNTIYF. The DNA of the CDR3 is TGTGCCAGCAGCCCTGACAGGGGTGGAAACACCATATATTTT.